This TCR beta chain comes out of a study of OX40 agonist ivuxolimab in advanced cancers. Turning to the study itself: Participants, 65% to 85% male, averaged approximately 60 years of age, ranging from roughly 20 to 80. Previous treatment with anti-PD-1, anti-PD-L1 or anti-CTLA-4 therapy was allowed; about 37% had received some.

This clone was seen a few times. Germline CDR1 reads ENHRY; CDR2 reads SYGVKD. Deletions cut 2 bases from V and 6 bases from J, with 7 bases between. CDR3 size: 12 residues. The protocol was immunoSEQ multiplex PCR, while the TCRdb copy is restricted to in-frame clones and leaves out a portion. The sample holds about 43,000 clones, approximately 84% seen once. The rearrangement links TRBV10-3 to TRBJ1-1, with a possible D match to TRBD1 (6 bases). The source is an adult with an advanced solid tumor such as melanoma, head and neck, liver or kidney cancer. The source material was CD4+ or CD8+ T cells sorted from blood, sampled in a trial of the OX40 agonist ivuxolimab. CDR3 sequence reads: CAISEGTPEAFF. CDR3 sequence (DNA): TGTGCCATCAGTGAGGGGACACCTGAAGCTTTCTTT.